The present T cell receptor beta chain was sequenced within a study of cytomegalovirus exposure and HLA in healthy donors. Findings and limits, study-wide: Prediction of most subjects' HLA-A and HLA-B alleles by TCR beta sequences was reportedly accurate.

Of note for this clone: Its antigen is unidentified.

V was trimmed by 8 bases and J by 6 bases, leaving 14 bases between them. The CDR3 consists of 13 residues. The germline V gene has CDR1 MGHDK and CDR2 SYGVNS. The primer mix had 60 Vbeta and 13 Jbeta primers. Libraries were prepared by immunoSEQ multiplex PCR; TCRdb keeps only in-frame clonotypes and omits some of them. Among about 160,000 clones listed, roughly 88% were seen once. This TCR came from a man between 50 and 59 years old in good health and CMV-seropositive. The sequencing input was PBMCs. The V gene is TRBV25-1, the J gene TRBJ2-1; a possible D gene is TRBD1 (6 bases). The CDR3 loop reads CASQLGAVNEQFF. The CDR3 DNA reads TGTGCCAGCCAGTTGGGGGCCGTCAATGAGCAGTTCTTC.